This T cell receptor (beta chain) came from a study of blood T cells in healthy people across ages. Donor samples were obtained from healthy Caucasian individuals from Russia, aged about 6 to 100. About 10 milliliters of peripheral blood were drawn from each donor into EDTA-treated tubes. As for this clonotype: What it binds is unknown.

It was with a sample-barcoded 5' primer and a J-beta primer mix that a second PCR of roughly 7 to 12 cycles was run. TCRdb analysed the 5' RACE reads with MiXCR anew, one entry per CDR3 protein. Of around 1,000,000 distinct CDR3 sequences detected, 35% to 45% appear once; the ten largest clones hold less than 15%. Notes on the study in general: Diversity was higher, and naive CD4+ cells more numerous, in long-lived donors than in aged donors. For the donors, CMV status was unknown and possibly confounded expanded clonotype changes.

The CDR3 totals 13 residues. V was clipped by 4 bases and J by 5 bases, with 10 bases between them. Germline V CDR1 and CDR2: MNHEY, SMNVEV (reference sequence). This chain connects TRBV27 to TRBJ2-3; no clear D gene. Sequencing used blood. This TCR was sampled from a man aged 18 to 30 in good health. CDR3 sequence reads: CASSYIPVDTQYF. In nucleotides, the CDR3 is TGTGCCAGCAGTTATATTCCGGTAGATACGCAGTATTTT.